This T cell receptor beta chain is drawn from a study of post-analysis software for immune sequencing data (dated by TCRdb to 2014 to 2015). Concerning the study at large: Relapsing-remitting, secondary progressive and progressive-relapsing multiple sclerosis were recorded as disease courses, and subtype annotation was lacking for some patients. The patient repertoires were set against approximately 10 previously published healthy control repertoires from donors whose ages ranged from roughly 6 to 26 years. A subset of samples was prepared in parallel using single-end sample barcoding, then pooled and co-amplified after Illumina adapter ligation. Overall results and qualifications from the work: Multiple sclerosis patients had significantly lower normalized Chao1 diversity than controls, a result that suggests substantial peripheral T-cell clonal expansion. The multiple sclerosis patient group was slightly younger than the control group. Direct clustering with F measure revealed strong co-clustering of samples prepared in the same batch, which led to a batch-effect correction. Roughly 5 TRBV segments, including TRBV5-6, TRBV5-1 and TRBV20-1, were significantly more frequent in patients than controls.

Note on this clonotype: Its antigen is not yet known. No quality values exist for individual bases; no much larger clone is one base distant.

The library was made by PCR. The data were produced on an Illumina HiSeq 2500. Unique molecular identifiers were incorporated into TCR beta cDNA libraries to reduce PCR and sequencing biases. Approximately 500,000 cDNA molecules were obtained per 1 to 10 million input T cells, so each molecule approximated one T cell. Patient libraries were prepared and sequenced with the same protocol used for the earlier healthy control dataset. Samples belonging to the same batch were prepared together, multiplexed and sequenced on a shared HiSeq lane. Regarding the original processing steps: MIGEC was used to process the raw barcoded reads, and molecular identifier groups with only a single read were discarded before consensus assembly and CDR3 extraction. VDJtools was used for post-analysis of the clonotype tables, and diversity was normalized by down-sampling every dataset to the size of the smallest sample. Repertoire overlap clustering matched CDR3 amino acid but not nucleotide sequences to correct batch-related cross-sample contamination. The public reads were run again by TCRdb, first through fastp at Q25 and then through MiXCR, and only productive beta chains were kept. Every entry covers one CDR3 protein and lists the most common genes and DNA from its rows. The V and J calls and clone size come from TCRdb's table, not from the authors' own analysis. This sample lists some 800,000 distinct CDR3 sequences; approximately 44% were detected once. Roughly 5.2% of the sample goes to the ten largest clones.

CDR1 SEHNR and CDR2 FQNEAQ were looked up in the germline V gene (reference sequence). For this chain, trimming is 1 base at the V end and 6 bases at the J end, and the number of junction bases without a gene match is 1. The CDR3, cysteine through phenylalanine, is 13 amino acids long. Only the CDR3 DNA stays, 39 bases, in frame from base 1. To demonstrate the VDJtools post-analysis software, the study profiled TCR beta repertoires from the peripheral blood of 10 to 15 young patients with multiple sclerosis. The patients with multiple sclerosis were children and adolescents between about 6 and 17 years of age.

The sequence came from a girl aged 10-17 years with multiple sclerosis. Sequenced input: blood. The chain uses TRBV7-9 and TRBJ2-3, and TRBD1 matches 7 of the central bases. The CDR3 amino acid sequence is: CASSLEQGDTQYF. The DNA sequence follows: TGTGCCAGCAGCTTAGAACAGGGGGATACGCAGTATTTT.